Following are 7 T cell receptor beta chains from one sample sequenced in a study of identifying expanded T cells in peripheral blood. Generated by immunoSEQ multiplex PCR, the TCRdb table keeps only in-frame clones and is missing some. The repertoire consists of about 100,000 clones, with over 70% occurring once and the leading ten covering roughly 6%. The sample comprised blood. The source of these receptors is a person between 18 and 75 years old in good health.

Here the CDR3 reads CASSKGAPEAFF. CDR3 nucleotide sequence: TGTGCCAGCTCAAAGGGGGCCCCTGAAGCTTTCTTT. J is TRBJ1-1 and V is TRBV18; 7 bases match TRBD1. Germline-derived CDR1 and CDR2 are KGHSH and LQKENI. The junction had 3 bases not matched to a gene; V was cut back by 5 bases and J by 6 bases. The CDR3 is made up of 12 amino acids.

The chain is built from TRBV6-4 and TRBJ2-5; D is uncertain. Germline V gene sequence: CDR1 MRHNA, CDR2 SNTAGT. V dropped 10 bases and J dropped 4 bases, with 13 bases sitting between them. The CDR3 is made up of 12 amino acids. CDR3 in DNA: TGTGCCACCCCCGATACCCGAGAGACCCAGTACTTC. Translating gives CATPDTRETQYF.

The chain has TRBV13 and TRBJ1-1; D may be TRBD1 (5 bases). CDR1 and CDR2 from the germline V gene are PRHDT and FYEKMQ (reference sequence). CDR3 size: 13 residues. With 5 bases removed from V and 5 bases from J, the gap between germline ends came to 12 bases. The CDR3 is CASSPNRGTEAFF. The CDR3 DNA reads TGTGCCAGCAGCCCTAACCGGGGGACTGAAGCTTTCTTT.

The V gene is TRBV4-2, the J gene TRBJ2-4; D perhaps matches TRBD2 (5 bases). Germline V gene data show CDR1 as LGHNA and CDR2 as YNFKEQ. The CDR3 extends over 15 amino acids. V lost 1 base and J 6 bases, leaving 13 bases between the germline ends. In DNA form, the CDR3 reads TGTGCCAGCAGCCAAGGGACTGTGGGCAGAAACATTCAGTACTTC. Protein product: CASSQGTVGRNIQYF.

The CDR3 loop is CAWTYWTASDGYTF. CDR3 sequence (DNA): TGTGCCTGGACCTACTGGACAGCGTCCGATGGCTACACCTTC. This rearrangement joins TRBV30 to TRBJ1-2; maybe TRBD1 (6 bases). Germline lookup yields CDR1 GTSNPN and CDR2 SVGIG (reference sequence). Trimming pared 4 bases from V and 6 bases from J, leaving 18 bases between. There are 14 residues in the CDR3.

The chain combines TRBV18 with TRBJ2-3; D unclear. Germline V gives CDR1 KGHSH, CDR2 LQKENI. There are 16 residues in the CDR3. V was pared by 1 base and J by 1 base, with 12 bases between. The CDR3 is CASSPLGNGGTDTQYF. CDR3 DNA sequence: TGTGCCAGCTCACCACTTGGGAACGGCGGCACAGATACGCAGTATTTT. The full variable domain, with the rest looked up from reference TRBV18 and TRBJ2-3, is NAGVMQNPRHLVRRRGQEARLRCSPMKGHSHVYWYRQLPEEGLKFMVYLQKENIIDESGMPKERFSAEFPKEGPSILRIQQVVRGDSAAYFCASSPLGNGGTDTQYFGPGTRLTVL.

The chain links TRBV6-1 to TRBJ2-3; 7 bases fit TRBD2. CDR1 is MNHNS and CDR2 is SASEGT in the germline V gene. CDR3 length equals 13 residues. J lost 3 bases, V lost 5 bases, and 2 bases had no gene match. Written as DNA, the CDR3 is TGTGCCAGCAGTATGGGACTAACAGATACGCAGTATTTT. This gives the protein CASSMGLTDTQYF.